Here is one T cell receptor beta chain with its context. Its antigen is not known. The junction departs from germline at one end; a sequencing error may be responsible. This entry comes from a study of cytomegalovirus exposure and HLA in healthy donors. The wider study: The approximately 690 first-cohort repertoires and the roughly 120 validation repertoires shared the same platform, a later analysis reported.

Whole-study findings and limits: Listed as cytomegalovirus-associated were 170 or so TCR beta chains.

This CDR3 has 11 residues. From germline, CDR1 is SQVTM and CDR2 ANQGSEA. Sequencing used immunoSEQ multiplex PCR; TCRdb keeps in-frame clones, though not all of them. The table records about 330,000 clones, 80% to 90% of them present only once. Sequencing was done on a sample of PBMCs. The sequence came from a woman under 30 in good health and CMV-seronegative. The J gene is TRBJ2-7, the V gene TRBV29-1; TRBD1 is a possible D gene (6 bases). The CDR3 DNA follows: TGCAGCGTTGAAGCTCAGACAGGAACACACTTC. It yields the protein CSVEAQTGTHF.